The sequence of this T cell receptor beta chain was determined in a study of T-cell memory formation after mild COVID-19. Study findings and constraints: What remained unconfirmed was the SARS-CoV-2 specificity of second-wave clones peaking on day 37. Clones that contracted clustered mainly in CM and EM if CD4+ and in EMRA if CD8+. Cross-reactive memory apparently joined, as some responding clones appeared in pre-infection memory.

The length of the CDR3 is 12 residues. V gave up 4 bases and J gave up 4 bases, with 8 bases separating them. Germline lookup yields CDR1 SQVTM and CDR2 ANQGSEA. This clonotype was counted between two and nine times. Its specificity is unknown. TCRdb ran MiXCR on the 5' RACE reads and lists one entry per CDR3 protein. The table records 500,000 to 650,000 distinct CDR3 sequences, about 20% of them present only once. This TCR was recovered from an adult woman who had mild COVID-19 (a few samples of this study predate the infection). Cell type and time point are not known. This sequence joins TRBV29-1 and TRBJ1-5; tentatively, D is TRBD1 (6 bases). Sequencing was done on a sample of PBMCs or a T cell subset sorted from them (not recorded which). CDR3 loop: CSVGDTNQPQHF. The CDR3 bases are TGCAGCGTTGGGGACACTAATCAGCCCCAGCATTTT.